This T cell receptor beta chain was captured by sequencing in a study of OX40 agonist ivuxolimab in advanced cancers. Study summary: Hepatocellular carcinoma, melanoma, renal cell or head and neck cancer affected the dose-escalation patients. Participants, roughly 80% male, averaged roughly 59 years of age, ranging from roughly 20 to 85. Points from the study as a whole: Some of the nonresponding patients also showed low levels of normalized T-cell clonal expansion.

Here immunoSEQ multiplex PCR was the method, and the copy in TCRdb shows in-frame clones only, minus some. The sample holds about 50,000 clones, about 82% seen once. The CDR3 is 14 residues long. V lost 1 base, J lost 8 bases, and 14 bases lay in between. CDR1 is SGHAT and CDR2 is FQNNGV in the germline V gene. As regards this clone: Its specificity is not known.

The receptor comes from an adult with an advanced solid tumor such as melanoma, head and neck, liver or kidney cancer. This material consisted of CD4+ or CD8+ T cells sorted from blood, taken in a trial of the OX40 agonist ivuxolimab. This chain joins TRBV11-2 and TRBJ1-2; no definite D call. CDR3 loop: CASSLAHGSDGYTF. The CDR3 DNA sequence: TGTGCCAGCAGCTTAGCACATGGGTCTGACGGCTACACCTTC.